This T cell receptor (beta chain) was profiled in a study of blood T cells in healthy people across ages. In its sample, this clonotype was seen a few times. Sample-barcoded 5' priming and a J-beta primer mix drove a second PCR of roughly 6 to 12 cycles. TCRdb re-derived calls from the 5' RACE reads in MiXCR, one entry per CDR3 protein. The sample yields a few hundred thousand distinct CDR3 sequences, about 29% seen once. The length of the CDR3 is 13 residues. Germline-derived CDR1 and CDR2 are SSHAT and FNYEAQ (reference sequence). V lost 2 bases to trimming and J lost 5 bases, with 9 bases between them. The sample also formed part of further work on T cells of mothers and their children.

The chain uses TRBV7-7 and TRBJ2-5; D is unclear. Sequences were obtained from blood. The TCR sequence derives from a boy between 2 and 10 years old in good health. In DNA form, the CDR3 reads TGTGCCAGCAGCTTAAAACGTTGGGAGACCCAGTACTTC. It specifies CASSLKRWETQYF. Variable domain in full (rest from reference TRBV7-7 and TRBJ2-5): GAGVSQSPRYKVTKRGQDVTLRCDPISSHATLYWYQQALGQGPEFLTYFNYEAQPDKSGLPSDRFSAERPEGSISTLTIQRTEQRDSAMYRCASSLKRWETQYFGPGTRLLVL.